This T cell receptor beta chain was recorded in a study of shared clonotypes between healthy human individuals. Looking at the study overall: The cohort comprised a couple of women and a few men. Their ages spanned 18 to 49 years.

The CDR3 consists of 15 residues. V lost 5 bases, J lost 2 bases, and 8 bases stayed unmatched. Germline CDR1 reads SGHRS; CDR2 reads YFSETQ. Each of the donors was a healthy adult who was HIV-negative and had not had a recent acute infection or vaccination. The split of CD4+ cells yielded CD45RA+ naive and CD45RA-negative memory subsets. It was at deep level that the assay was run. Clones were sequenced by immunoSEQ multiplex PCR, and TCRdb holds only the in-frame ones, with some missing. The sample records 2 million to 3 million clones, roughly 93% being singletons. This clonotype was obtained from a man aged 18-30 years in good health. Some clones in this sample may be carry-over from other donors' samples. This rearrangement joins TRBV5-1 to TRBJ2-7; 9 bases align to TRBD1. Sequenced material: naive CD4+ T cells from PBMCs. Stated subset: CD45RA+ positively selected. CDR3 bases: TGCGCCAGCAGGGAAGACAGGGGGATGACCTACGAGCAGTACTTC. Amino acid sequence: CASREDRGMTYEQYF.